Listed below are T cell receptor beta chains from one sample, sequenced in a study of identical twins. Each CDR3 protein is one row after TCRdb ran MiXCR on the 5' RACE reads. Of hundreds of thousands of distinct CDR3 sequences listed, 8.5% to 9% are singletons. This same sample was also taken into another study, of yellow fever vaccine responses in identical twins.

The sample consisted of PBMCs. All receptors derive from a woman aged 18-30 years in good health. Both conserved end residues are part of each CDR3. A D gene is named only where the DNA matches it firmly. Clone size is not always given. Where it is, it says once, few, many or a class for expanded clones.

d_gene: .; j_gene: TRBJ2-2; abundance: few; v_gene: TRBV7-9; CDR3aa: CASSSQVGVGELFF; CDR3nt: TGTGCCAGCAGCTCCCAGGTGGGCGTCGGGGAGCTGTTTTTT
d_gene: TRBD1; j_gene: TRBJ2-5; abundance: many; v_gene: TRBV2; CDR3aa: CASTGQGKETQYF; CDR3nt: TGTGCCAGCACCGGACAGGGAAAAGAGACCCAGTACTTC
d_gene: TRBD2; j_gene: TRBJ2-1; abundance: .; v_gene: TRBV20-1; CDR3aa: CSARDPNLAGAFNEQFF; CDR3nt: TGCAGTGCTAGAGATCCTAACCTAGCGGGAGCCTTCAATGAGCAGTTCTTC
d_gene: TRBD2; j_gene: TRBJ2-7; abundance: few; v_gene: TRBV7-2; CDR3aa: CASTLAGRVYEQYF; CDR3nt: TGTGCCAGCACCCTAGCGGGGAGGGTCTACGAGCAGTACTTC
d_gene: TRBD2; j_gene: TRBJ2-1; abundance: .; v_gene: TRBV7-9; CDR3aa: CASSSKRGEWNEQFF; CDR3nt: TGTGCCAGCAGCTCCAAGCGGGGGGAGTGGAATGAGCAGTTCTTC
d_gene: .; j_gene: TRBJ2-1; abundance: few; v_gene: TRBV11-2; CDR3aa: CASSLRGPRARLSSYNEQFF; CDR3nt: TGTGCCAGCAGCTTACGTGGGCCGCGGGCTCGCCTAAGCTCCTACAATGAGCAGTTCTTC
d_gene: .; j_gene: TRBJ2-5; abundance: few; v_gene: TRBV21-1; CDR3aa: CASKEGRTGGRLLETQYF; CDR3nt: TGTGCCAGCAAGGAGGGGAGGACAGGGGGCCGACTTTTAGAGACCCAGTACTTC
d_gene: .; j_gene: TRBJ2-1; abundance: few; v_gene: TRBV25-1; CDR3aa: CASSDDYDDSYNEQFF; CDR3nt: TGTGCCAGCAGTGACGACTACGACGACTCCTACAATGAGCAGTTCTTC
d_gene: .; j_gene: TRBJ1-6; abundance: few; v_gene: TRBV3-1; CDR3aa: CASSQEGRVYSPLHF; CDR3nt: TGTGCCAGCAGCCAAGAGGGTCGGGTTTATTCACCCCTCCACTTT
d_gene: .; j_gene: TRBJ2-2; abundance: many; v_gene: TRBV7-2; CDR3aa: CASSLTGGWDTGELFF; CDR3nt: TGTGCCAGCAGCTTAACAGGAGGGTGGGACACCGGGGAGCTGTTTTTT
d_gene: TRBD2; j_gene: TRBJ2-5; abundance: .; v_gene: TRBV20-1; CDR3aa: CSGHLAGVETQYF; CDR3nt: TGCAGCGGCCATCTAGCGGGGGTAGAGACCCAGTACTTC
d_gene: .; j_gene: TRBJ2-7; abundance: few; v_gene: TRBV25-1; CDR3aa: CASSDTGRGASYEQYF; CDR3nt: TGTGCCAGCAGTGACACAGGGAGGGGAGCCTCCTACGAGCAGTACTTC
d_gene: .; j_gene: TRBJ1-3; abundance: few; v_gene: TRBV12-3/TRBV12-4; CDR3aa: CASSLVEGGNTIYF; CDR3nt: TGTGCCAGCAGTTTAGTCGAGGGCGGAAACACCATATATTTT
d_gene: TRBD1; j_gene: TRBJ2-7; abundance: few; v_gene: TRBV11-2; CDR3aa: CASSLKSLTGTGYPFAYEQYF; CDR3nt: TGTGCCAGCAGCTTAAAGAGCCTTACCGGGACAGGGTACCCCTTTGCCTACGAGCAGTACTTC
d_gene: .; j_gene: TRBJ2-1; abundance: .; v_gene: TRBV12-5; CDR3aa: CASGSGDLQEDEQFF; CDR3nt: TGTGCTAGTGGTTCGGGGGACTTGCAAGAGGATGAGCAGTTCTTC
d_gene: .; j_gene: TRBJ2-7; abundance: .; v_gene: TRBV5-4; CDR3aa: CASSFWGVGASYEQYF; CDR3nt: TGTGCCAGCAGCTTTTGGGGTGTCGGGGCCTCCTACGAGCAGTACTTC
d_gene: .; j_gene: TRBJ2-7; abundance: few; v_gene: TRBV6-1; CDR3aa: CASSERVYYEQYF; CDR3nt: TGTGCCAGCAGTGAAAGGGTTTACTACGAGCAGTACTTC
d_gene: TRBD2; j_gene: TRBJ2-3; abundance: .; v_gene: TRBV9; CDR3aa: CASSAGTRNTDTQYF; CDR3nt: TGTGCCAGCAGCGCCGGGACTAGAAACACAGATACGCAGTATTTT
d_gene: .; j_gene: TRBJ2-7; abundance: .; v_gene: TRBV18; CDR3aa: CASSPGASGYNEQYF; CDR3nt: TGTGCCAGCTCACCTGGAGCCAGCGGGTACAACGAGCAGTACTTC
d_gene: TRBD2; j_gene: TRBJ2-3; abundance: many; v_gene: TRBV29-1; CDR3aa: CSATGLAGGTDTQYF; CDR3nt: TGCAGCGCCACCGGACTAGCGGGAGGCACAGATACGCAGTATTTT
d_gene: .; j_gene: TRBJ2-3; abundance: .; v_gene: TRBV6-5; CDR3aa: CASSYAMAGLASTDTQYF; CDR3nt: TGTGCCAGCAGTTACGCGATGGCCGGGTTGGCCAGCACAGATACGCAGTATTTT
d_gene: TRBD2; j_gene: TRBJ2-5; abundance: .; v_gene: TRBV20-1; CDR3aa: CSAGGGVETQYF; CDR3nt: TGCAGTGCTGGGGGAGGGGTAGAGACCCAGTACTTC
d_gene: .; j_gene: TRBJ2-7; abundance: few; v_gene: TRBV6-5; CDR3aa: CASSYILGPGEQYF; CDR3nt: TGTGCCAGCAGTTACATCTTGGGTCCGGGGGAGCAGTACTTC
d_gene: TRBD1; j_gene: TRBJ2-1; abundance: .; v_gene: TRBV28; CDR3aa: CASRRDRGAKSSYNEQFF; CDR3nt: TGTGCCAGCAGGCGGGACAGGGGCGCTAAGAGCTCCTACAATGAGCAGTTCTTC
d_gene: TRBD2; j_gene: TRBJ2-5; abundance: few; v_gene: TRBV12-3/TRBV12-4; CDR3aa: CASTRGQILAGGQETQYF; CDR3nt: TGTGCCAGCACCCGAGGTCAAATACTAGCGGGGGGGCAAGAGACCCAGTACTTC
d_gene: .; j_gene: TRBJ2-1; abundance: .; v_gene: TRBV27; CDR3aa: CASSTRSYNEQFF; CDR3nt: TGTGCCAGCAGCACCAGGTCCTACAATGAGCAGTTCTTC
d_gene: .; j_gene: TRBJ2-7; abundance: few; v_gene: TRBV7-9; CDR3aa: CASRSGPGNGSYEQYF; CDR3nt: TGTGCCAGCAGATCAGGACCAGGAAATGGCTCCTACGAGCAGTACTTC
d_gene: .; j_gene: TRBJ2-3; abundance: many; v_gene: TRBV5-1; CDR3aa: CASSPSRASTDTQYF; CDR3nt: TGCGCCAGCAGCCCCTCCCGTGCTAGCACAGATACGCAGTATTTT
d_gene: TRBD1; j_gene: TRBJ1-4; abundance: few; v_gene: TRBV4-2; CDR3aa: CASSAQGATDEKLFF; CDR3nt: TGTGCCAGCAGCGCCCAGGGGGCGACGGATGAAAAACTGTTTTTT
d_gene: .; j_gene: TRBJ2-7; abundance: .; v_gene: TRBV6-8; CDR3aa: CASRETRDRPYEQYF; CDR3nt: TGTGCCAGCAGAGAAACCCGGGACCGACCCTACGAGCAGTACTTC
d_gene: .; j_gene: TRBJ2-2; abundance: few; v_gene: TRBV29-1; CDR3aa: CSVITTGELFF; CDR3nt: TGCAGCGTTATAACTACCGGGGAGCTGTTTTTT
d_gene: TRBD1; j_gene: TRBJ2-7; abundance: few; v_gene: TRBV6-5; CDR3aa: CASSYSGTGVDEQYF; CDR3nt: TGTGCCAGCAGTTACTCTGGGACAGGGGTCGACGAGCAGTACTTC
d_gene: .; j_gene: TRBJ1-1; abundance: .; v_gene: TRBV2; CDR3aa: CASSVQTNTEAFF; CDR3nt: TGTGCCAGCAGTGTACAGACGAACACTGAAGCTTTCTTT
d_gene: .; j_gene: TRBJ2-7; abundance: .; v_gene: TRBV7-2; CDR3aa: CASSSHAHDYEQYF; CDR3nt: TGTGCCAGCAGCTCCCACGCACACGACTACGAGCAGTACTTC
d_gene: TRBD1; j_gene: TRBJ2-7; abundance: few; v_gene: TRBV20-1; CDR3aa: CSARAQRDRPYEQYF; CDR3nt: TGCAGTGCTAGAGCCCAAAGGGACAGACCATACGAGCAGTACTTC
d_gene: .; j_gene: TRBJ2-3; abundance: few; v_gene: TRBV24-1; CDR3aa: CATGDSSTDTQYF; CDR3nt: TGTGCCACCGGGGACTCTAGCACAGATACGCAGTATTTT
d_gene: .; j_gene: TRBJ2-7; abundance: few; v_gene: TRBV18; CDR3aa: CASSRTDTYEQYF; CDR3nt: TGTGCCAGCTCACGGACAGATACCTACGAGCAGTACTTC
d_gene: .; j_gene: TRBJ2-1; abundance: .; v_gene: TRBV20-1; CDR3aa: CSARFRGARTYNEQFF; CDR3nt: TGCAGTGCTAGATTCCGGGGGGCTAGGACCTACAATGAGCAGTTCTTC
d_gene: .; j_gene: TRBJ2-3; abundance: .; v_gene: TRBV9; CDR3aa: CASTRAGTDTQYF; CDR3nt: TGTGCCAGCACCCGGGCGGGCACAGATACGCAGTATTTT
d_gene: .; j_gene: TRBJ2-7; abundance: few; v_gene: TRBV3-1; CDR3aa: CASSQTTKQYF; CDR3nt: TGTGCCAGCAGCCAAACCACCAAGCAGTACTTC
d_gene: .; j_gene: TRBJ2-7; abundance: many; v_gene: TRBV5-1; CDR3aa: CASSLFPADSYEQYF; CDR3nt: TGCGCCAGCAGCTTGTTCCCAGCGGACTCCTACGAGCAGTACTTC
d_gene: .; j_gene: TRBJ2-2; abundance: few; v_gene: TRBV4-2; CDR3aa: CASSRIGENTGELFF; CDR3nt: TGTGCCAGCAGCCGGATCGGGGAAAACACCGGGGAGCTGTTTTTT
d_gene: TRBD2; j_gene: TRBJ2-2; abundance: many; v_gene: TRBV5-1; CDR3aa: CASSIGTSGTNTGELFF; CDR3nt: TGCGCCAGCAGCATCGGGACTAGCGGAACGAACACCGGGGAGCTGTTTTTT
d_gene: .; j_gene: TRBJ2-6; abundance: .; v_gene: TRBV27; CDR3aa: CATTTGQGLANVLTF; CDR3nt: TGTGCCACCACAACGGGGCAGGGGTTGGCCAACGTCCTGACTTTC
d_gene: TRBD1; j_gene: TRBJ2-7; abundance: .; v_gene: TRBV12-3/TRBV12-4; CDR3aa: CACSLVSGQVGGITYEQYF; CDR3nt: TGTGCCTGCAGTTTAGTATCGGGACAGGTCGGCGGGATAACCTACGAGCAGTACTTC
d_gene: TRBD1; j_gene: TRBJ2-2; abundance: .; v_gene: TRBV3-1; CDR3aa: CASSLTTGRYTGELFF; CDR3nt: TGTGCCAGCAGCCTCACGACAGGGAGATACACCGGGGAGCTGTTTTTT
d_gene: .; j_gene: TRBJ1-1; abundance: few; v_gene: TRBV29-1; CDR3aa: CSVMDSNTEAFF; CDR3nt: TGCAGCGTGATGGATTCGAACACTGAAGCTTTCTTT
d_gene: TRBD1; j_gene: TRBJ2-7; abundance: .; v_gene: TRBV6-2/TRBV6-3; CDR3aa: CASSYEGTEYTYEQYF; CDR3nt: TGTGCCAGCAGTTACGAAGGGACAGAGTACACCTACGAGCAGTACTTC
d_gene: .; j_gene: TRBJ2-1; abundance: many; v_gene: TRBV2; CDR3aa: CASSASGTYNEQFF; CDR3nt: TGTGCCAGCAGTGCATCTGGGACCTACAATGAGCAGTTCTTC
d_gene: TRBD2; j_gene: TRBJ2-5; abundance: .; v_gene: TRBV4-2; CDR3aa: CASSQEPSGGQETQYF; CDR3nt: TGTGCCAGCAGCCAAGAGCCTAGCGGGGGCCAAGAGACCCAGTACTTC
d_gene: .; j_gene: TRBJ2-3; abundance: many; v_gene: TRBV4-1; CDR3aa: CASSQDILGQWNTQYF; CDR3nt: TGCGCCAGCAGCCAAGATATATTGGGCCAGTGGAATACGCAGTATTTT
d_gene: .; j_gene: TRBJ1-1; abundance: few; v_gene: TRBV12-3/TRBV12-4; CDR3aa: CASSLALLNTEAFF; CDR3nt: TGTGCCAGCAGTTTAGCGTTACTTAACACTGAAGCTTTCTTT
d_gene: .; j_gene: TRBJ2-2; abundance: few; v_gene: TRBV14; CDR3aa: CASSQDVGSPGELFF; CDR3nt: TGTGCCAGCAGCCAAGACGTGGGTTCCCCCGGGGAGCTGTTTTTT
d_gene: TRBD1; j_gene: TRBJ2-7; abundance: .; v_gene: TRBV7-2; CDR3aa: CASSNRQGEYEQYF; CDR3nt: TGTGCCAGCAGCAATCGACAGGGGGAGTACGAGCAGTACTTC
d_gene: .; j_gene: TRBJ2-7; abundance: many; v_gene: TRBV6-5; CDR3aa: CASSYQGNYEQYF; CDR3nt: TGTGCCAGCAGTTACCAGGGCAACTACGAGCAGTACTTC
d_gene: TRBD2; j_gene: TRBJ2-3; abundance: many; v_gene: TRBV29-1; CDR3aa: CSVGKRGGLDTQYF; CDR3nt: TGCAGCGTTGGGAAGCGGGGGGGCCTAGATACGCAGTATTTT
d_gene: .; j_gene: TRBJ2-1; abundance: .; v_gene: TRBV20-1; CDR3aa: CSASHGYEQFF; CDR3nt: TGCAGTGCTAGTCACGGGTATGAGCAGTTCTTC
d_gene: .; j_gene: TRBJ2-7; abundance: few; v_gene: TRBV7-9; CDR3aa: CASSSRDTIYEQYF; CDR3nt: TGTGCCAGCAGCAGCCGGGACACCATCTACGAGCAGTACTTC
d_gene: .; j_gene: TRBJ1-2; abundance: .; v_gene: TRBV10-3; CDR3aa: CAISESPGRDRSF; CDR3nt: TGTGCCATCAGTGAATCGCCGGGTCGGGACCGGTCCTTC